Presented here are 18 T cell receptor beta chains from one specimen sequenced in a study of T cell responses to AZD1222 COVID-19 vaccine. Measured with immunoSEQ multiplex PCR; TCRdb has only the in-frame clones, and not every one. The sample lists fewer than 300,000 clones, approximately 95% occurring once. The sample in question was peripheral blood, obtained on day 0 of AZD1222 vaccination. The source is an adult in good health.

The genes are TRBV9 and TRBJ2-3; D is uncertain. Germline CDR1 and CDR2: SGDLS and YYNGEE. CDR3 length equals 15 residues. V lost 0 bases, J lost 2 bases, and 10 bases lay in between. The CDR3 region is CASSVEALVTDTQYF. CDR3 in DNA: TGTGCCAGCAGCGTAGAGGCCCTAGTCACAGATACGCAGTATTTT.

This clone was seen a single time. The rearrangement uses TRBV7-8 and TRBJ2-3; D is undetermined. Germline values: CDR1 SGHVS, CDR2 FQNEAQ. V lost 5 bases and J lost 3, with 6 bases in between. The CDR3 spans 12 residues. CDR3 DNA sequence: TGTGCCAGCAGCCGGTATACAGATACGCAGTATTTT. Protein sequence: CASSRYTDTQYF. Supplemented by reference TRBV7-8 and TRBJ2-3, the full variable domain reads GAGVSQSPRYKVAKRGQDVALRCDPISGHVSLFWYQQALGQGPEFLTYFQNEAQLDKSGLPSDRFFAERPEGSVSTLKIQRTQQEDSAVYLCASSRYTDTQYFGPGTRLTVL.

This chain joins TRBV9 and TRBJ1-3; TRBD1 is a possible D gene (6 bases). Germline V gene sequence: CDR1 SGDLS, CDR2 YYNGEE. Trimming took 3 bases from V and 4 from J, leaving 14 bases between them. The CDR3 is 15 amino acids. CDR3: CASSEAGTWGNTIYF. The CDR3 coding sequence is TGTGCCAGCAGCGAAGCAGGGACATGGGGAAACACCATATATTTT.

This clone came up once. The CDR3 reads CASSQEALGGYGYTF. In DNA form, the CDR3 reads TGCGCCAGCAGCCAAGAGGCTCTAGGAGGCTATGGCTACACCTTC. The J gene is TRBJ1-2, the V gene TRBV4-3; D gene uncertain. There are 15 residues in the CDR3. Trimming cost V 0 bases and J 4 bases, with 12 bases left between them. Germline-derived CDR1 and CDR2 are LGHNA and YSLEER.

This clone has only a few counts. The chain is built from TRBV14 and TRBJ1-1; D remains unclear. Germline lookup yields CDR1 SGHDN and CDR2 FVKESK. This CDR3 is built from 14 residues. Trimming removed 7 bases at V and 4 bases at J, with 16 bases between. The CDR3 DNA follows: TGTGCCAGCACTCCGGGCCACCCAGGCACTGAAGCTTTCTTT. Translation: CASTPGHPGTEAFF.

The chain is built from TRBV12-1 and TRBJ1-5; the listed D gene, TRBD1, was not tested against the DNA. TRBV12-1 is a recognized pseudogene. The CDR3 has 11 residues. The CDR3 coding sequence is TGTGCCAGCAGCCTCAGTCAGCCCCAGCATTTT. Protein sequence: CASSLSQPQHF.

This clone was counted a single time. The gene calls are TRBV12-3 or TRBV12-4 and TRBJ2-3; no reliable D call. Trimming cost V 8 bases and J 8 bases, with 14 bases left between them. The CDR3 consists of 12 residues. The CDR3 nucleotides read TGTGCCAGCCTCCTCGGGTTGGGTACGCAGTATTTT. Amino acid sequence: CASLLGLGTQYF.

The chain links TRBV27 to TRBJ1-5; D is ambiguous. Germline V gene sequence: CDR1 MNHEY, CDR2 SMNVEV (reference sequence). V lost 6 bases to trimming and J lost 4 bases, with 16 bases between them. This CDR3 has 15 residues. Here the CDR3 DNA reads TGTGCCAGCAGCCAATGGGGTGGTAGGAATCAGCCCCAGCATTTT. Encoded protein: CASSQWGGRNQPQHF.

This chain links TRBV25-1 with TRBJ1-2; TRBD1 is a possible D gene (5 bases). Germline assignment: CDR1 MGHDK and CDR2 SYGVNS. V was cut by 5 bases and J by 8 bases, with 9 bases left in between. The CDR3 spans 11 residues. CDR3 amino acids: CASSWGVGYTF. The CDR3 bases are TGTGCCAGCAGTTGGGGGGTGGGCTACACCTTC.

The V call is TRBV2, the J call TRBJ2-7; weak D call: TRBD2 (5 bases). This CDR3 has 14 residues. Between the trimmed V and J ends, which lost 4 bases and 0 bases, there was a span of 10 bases. Germline V lookup: CDR1 SNHLY, CDR2 FYNNEI. This CDR3 is CASSGLGSSYEQYF. CDR3 sequence (DNA): TGTGCCAGCAGTGGGTTAGGGAGCTCCTACGAGCAGTACTTC.

The chain combines TRBV5-1 with TRBJ1-2; D uncertain. Per the germline V gene, CDR1 is SGHRS and CDR2 is YFSETQ. The CDR3 loop spans 13 amino acids. V lost 4 bases and J 3 bases, leaving 10 bases between the germline ends. The CDR3 protein is CASSLRRDYGYTF. DNA for the CDR3: TGCGCCAGCAGCCTCCGCCGGGACTATGGCTACACCTTC.

The gene calls are TRBV30 and TRBJ1-2; D perhaps matches TRBD1 (6 bases). The CDR3 contains 13 residues. Germline lookup yields CDR1 GTSNPN and CDR2 SVGIG (reference sequence). Trimming took 0 bases from V and 8 from J, leaving 13 bases between them. The CDR3 region has the DNA TGTGCCTGGAGTGTATGGGACCAGGGGGGCTACACCTTC. Encoded protein: CAWSVWDQGGYTF.

The chain joins TRBV2 to TRBJ1-2, with 8 bases lining up with TRBD1. In germline, CDR1 is SNHLY, CDR2 FYNNEI. The CDR3 extends over 13 amino acids. Unmatched junction bases numbered 7, after V lost 11 bases and J lost 2 bases. In DNA form, the CDR3 reads TGTGCCTCCCGGACAGGGACGAACTATGGCTACACCTTC. Encoded protein: CASRTGTNYGYTF.

The chain carries TRBV5-1 and TRBJ2-3, with D hard to call. This CDR3 region has 11 residues. Trimming shortened V by 0 bases and J by 7 bases, and 3 bases separated the two germline ends. The germline CDR1 and CDR2 sequences are SGHRS and YFSETQ. This chain's CDR3 is CASSLENTQYF. The CDR3 nucleotides read TGCGCCAGCAGCTTGGAAAATACGCAGTATTTT.

This clone has just a few counts. The V call is TRBV11-3, the J call TRBJ1-6; D remains unclear. V lost 2 bases to trimming and J lost 8 bases, with 7 bases between them. Germline V gives CDR1 SGHNT, CDR2 YENEEA. The CDR3 is 13 residues long. The CDR3, as DNA: TGTGCCAGCAGCTTACAAGGCGATTCACCCCTCCACTTT. It is translated as CASSLQGDSPLHF.

The V gene is TRBV6-5, the J gene TRBJ1-2; D is perhaps TRBD1 (5 bases). The germline gives CDR1 MNHEY, CDR2 SVGAGI. The V end lost 6 bases, the J end lost 3 bases, and 11 bases lay between the germline ends. There are 13 residues in the CDR3. Here the CDR3 DNA reads TGTGCCAGCAGCCAGACAGAGCACTATGGCTACACCTTC. Translating gives CASSQTEHYGYTF.

In its sample, this clone was seen once. The V and J genes are TRBV18 and TRBJ2-7; D may match TRBD1 or TRBD2 (6 bases each). This CDR3 has 16 amino acids. With 0 bases removed from V and 4 bases from J, the gap between germline ends came to 16 bases. Germline CDR1 is KGHSH and CDR2 is LQKENI. The chain's CDR3 is CASSPPSEGGVYEQYF. The DNA of the CDR3 is TGTGCCAGCTCACCACCGTCGGAGGGGGGTGTATACGAGCAGTACTTC.

V and J are TRBV6-6 and TRBJ2-7; 8 nucleotides agree with TRBD2. The germline V gene has CDR1 MNHNY and CDR2 SVGAGI (reference sequence). With 7 bases clipped from V and 2 bases from J, the junction kept 4 bases outside the gene matches. The CDR3 is 13 amino acids. The DNA for the CDR3 is TGTGCCAGCACCCTTAGCGGGACCTACGAGCAGTACTTC. This encodes CASTLSGTYEQYF.